The clone carrying this T cell receptor beta chain occurred a few times. The antigen is not known. Germline CDR1 reads SGHAT; CDR2 reads FQNNGV. Trimming removed 3 bases from V and 2 bases from J, with 11 bases in between. This CDR3 is 15 amino acids long. The TCR alpha and TCR beta cDNA libraries, bearing sample barcodes and UMIs, were generated by 5'RACE using constant-segment primers. Via MiXCR, TCRdb re-called the 5' RACE reads, giving one row per CDR3 protein. Here the sample spans 290,000 or so distinct CDR3 sequences, roughly a fifth being singletons. This record belongs to a study of T-cell memory formation after mild COVID-19. As for the study in general: TCR clusters were largely donor specific.

Findings of the study overall: Researchers report contracting CD4+ clones mostly in CM and EM, with CD8+ clones in EMRA.

This TCR came from a man aged 18 to 35 who had mild COVID-19 (a few samples of this study predate the infection). Cell type and time point are not known. What was sequenced was PBMCs or a T cell subset sorted from them (not recorded which). The genes are TRBV11-2 and TRBJ2-1; D is possibly TRBD2 (6 bases). CDR3 in amino acids: CASSFGGSAYNEQFF. The CDR3 DNA sequence: TGTGCCAGCAGCTTTGGGGGGTCGGCCTACAATGAGCAGTTCTTC.